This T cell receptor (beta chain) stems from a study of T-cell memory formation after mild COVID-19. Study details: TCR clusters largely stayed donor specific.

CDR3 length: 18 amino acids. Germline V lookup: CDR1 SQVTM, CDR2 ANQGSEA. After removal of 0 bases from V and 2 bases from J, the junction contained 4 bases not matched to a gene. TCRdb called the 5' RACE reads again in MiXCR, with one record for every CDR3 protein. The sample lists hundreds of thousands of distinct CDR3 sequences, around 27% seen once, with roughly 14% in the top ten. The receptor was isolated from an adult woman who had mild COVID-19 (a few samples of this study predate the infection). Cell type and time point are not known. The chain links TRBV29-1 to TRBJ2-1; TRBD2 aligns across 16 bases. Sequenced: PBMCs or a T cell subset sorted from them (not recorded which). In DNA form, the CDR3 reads TGCAGCGTTGAAGATTTGGGGACTAGCGGGGGGGCCTACAATGAGCAGTTCTTC. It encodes CSVEDLGTSGGAYNEQFF.